This paragraph covers one TCR beta chain sequence. Its antigen remains undetermined. Base qualities were left out, and no much larger clone turns up one base away. This sample is drawn from a study of molecular identifiers for immune sequencing clone quantification (dated by TCRdb to the late 2010s). As for the study more broadly: For a replicate experiment, the RNA from either approximately 20,000 or 100,000 naive CD8 T cells was divided into five aliquots, and four of those aliquots went on to sequencing. CD8 T cells were used in a methods study to benchmark molecular-identifier clustering-based TCR repertoire sequencing (MIDCIRS) and TCR RNA copy counting.

For CDR1 and CDR2, the germline V gene lists SQVTM and ANQGSEA. The CDR3 runs 14 residues from the cysteine to the phenylalanine. CDR3 DNA is the only sequence kept; it has 42 bases, read in frame from the first base. V drops 0 bases and J drops 2 bases, leaving 10 bases in between. The library was prepared using PCR. Sequencing was performed on an Illumina HiSeq 4000. Bulk TCR libraries were prepared as previously described, using TCR primers listed in Table S5. The Qiagen AllPrep DNA/RNA kit was used to purify total RNA. Before any analysis, reads coming from multiple sequencing runs of the same library were combined into one pool. On the authors' methods: Reads were retained only if the reads had an exact TCR constant sequence, and the retained reads were trimmed to 150 nt and grouped according to their 12-nt molecular barcodes. Within each barcode group, reads were sub-clustered at a 15% Levenshtein threshold, and quality-weighted consensus sequences were built per RNA molecule. Non-functional sequences were removed, as were lower-count sequences one edit away from another. On the basis of fitting two negative binomial distributions, barcode sub-clusters with fewer than 20% of the maximum read count were discarded. The raw public reads went through TCRdb reprocessing: fastp at Q25, MiXCR clone calling, in-frame beta chains kept. Each CDR3 protein gets just one entry, which takes the most common genes and DNA from the rows behind it. These V and J calls rely on TCRdb rather than the paper's analysis. Counted in this sample were 600,000 to 650,000 distinct CDR3 sequences; less than 20% of them appeared once. The top ten hold roughly 0.83% of the sample.

Beyond this particular receptor, the publication reports: Approximately 3 recovered TCR RNA copies per cell were obtained by modeling, versus approximately 10 by digital PCR, implying a capture efficiency of approximately 30%. In CMV-specific effector cells, clones with more than 20 RNA copies contained over 98% of molecules, whereas in naive cells such clones contained under 1% of molecules. Without barcode sub-clustering, chimeric consensus sequences inflated TCR diversity; chimeras reached as high as 47%. A single cell's worth of spiked-in Jurkat TCR RNA was reported detectable even among about a million naive CD8 T cells. Spiked-in Jurkat TCR RNA (roughly 10 copies' worth), which is not part of the donor repertoire, was contained in the naive libraries. Highly expanded clone sizes could be underestimated if identical TCR molecules share a barcode.

Naive CD8 T cell libraries were made from approximately 22,000 to 940,000 sorted cells using 10%, 30% or 50% of purified RNA. Naive CD8 T cells were FACS-sorted as CD8+CD4-CCR7+CD45RA+ on a BD FACSAria II into RLT Plus buffer. To test detection sensitivity, Jurkat RNA equal to about nine TCR copies was added to samples of about 20,000-1,100,000 naive CD8 T cells. CD8 T cells were enriched using RosetteSep CD8+ T Cell Enrichment Cocktail and Ficoll-Paque, and the enriched cells then underwent ACK red cell lysis. The rearranged chain carries TRBV29-1 and TRBJ2-5; confidence is insufficient to name the D gene. The TCR sequence derives from a human donor in good health. Some libraries in this study had Jurkat cell RNA spiked in. Sequencing was done on a sample of naive CD8+ T cells from blood, with Jurkat cell RNA spiked in. The sample's cell subset or site, from its label and the paper: FACS-sorted CD8+CD4-CCR7+CD45RA+ naive T cells. The CDR3: CSVEEDLLQETQYF. Here is the DNA: TGCAGCGTTGAAGAAGACTTGCTACAAGAGACCCAGTACTTC.